This T cell receptor beta chain was sequenced during a study of circulating CD8 cells and anti-PD-1 response in melanoma. On the study more broadly: Nivolumab was given intravenously at 3 mg/kg every 2 weeks. Non-responders showed stable or progressive disease; responders showed complete or partial response.

This CDR3 comprises 14 residues. The ends were cut back, 6 bases at V and 2 bases at J, with 14 bases in the middle. CDR1 and CDR2 from the germline V gene are SNHLY and FYNNEI. From live CD3+CD8+TCRalphabeta+ cells, four PD-1 and/or TIGIT subsets were sorted. Each library started from roughly 15 ng of total RNA using the QIAseq Immune Repertoire TCR panel. TCRdb processed the reads anew with MiXCR; each CDR3 protein has one entry. Among fewer than 1,300 distinct CDR3 sequences, 9.7% were seen once, and the ten largest hold approximately 6.1%. This chain joins TRBV2 and TRBJ2-7; D perhaps matches TRBD1 (6 bases). The source of this sequence is a human donor with melanoma. The material was CD8+ T cells from PBMCs, obtained at baseline or after one month of anti-PD-1 therapy (not recorded which). The CDR3 reads CASSQIGGPYEQYF. DNA of the CDR3: TGTGCCAGCAGCCAAATAGGGGGACCCTACGAGCAGTACTTC.